The T cell receptor (beta chain) described here comes from a study of T cells after yellow fever vaccination. This clonotype has only a few counts. Its target is unknown. Whole-study results and caveats: Primary-vaccination clones mostly resurfaced post-booster (approximately 96% CD4, about 87% CD8). The secondary response was weaker, and its peak arrived faster, on day 5 versus 15. Sorted repertoires could include abundant contaminating clonotypes from bulk cells.

Template-switching 5'RACE yielded the TCR cDNA; a universal primer site and UMIs were added in the process. Using its own MiXCR run on the 5' RACE reads, TCRdb lists one record per CDR3 protein. This table holds 250,000 or so distinct CDR3 sequences, about 3.9% found once. Germline CDR1 SGHTS, CDR2 YDEGEE. V lost 0 bases, J lost 3 bases, and 7 bases lay in between. The CDR3 covers 14 residues. Sample: PBMCs, taken 15 days after the yellow fever booster vaccination. This TCR was sampled from a man aged 18 to 30 who received the YFV17D yellow fever vaccine. The V call is TRBV5-8, the J call TRBJ2-4; D call uncertain. The CDR3 here is CASSLGVGKNIQYF. The DNA of the CDR3 is TGTGCCAGCAGCTTGGGGGTTGGCAAAAACATTCAGTACTTC.